The clone carrying this T cell receptor (beta chain) was counted a few times. Its antigen is not known. These data are taken from a study of identical twins. MiXCR was run by TCRdb on the 5' RACE reads, yielding one entry per CDR3 protein. In the table there are a few hundred thousand distinct CDR3 sequences, 10% to 13% of which are singletons. General study findings and limits: Interpretation of the results relied on cross-sectional statistical analysis and not on following the same donors.

Trimming pared 3 bases from V and 0 bases from J, leaving 6 bases between. There are 13 residues in the CDR3. In germline, CDR1 is DFQATT, CDR2 SNEGSKA (reference sequence). The TCR originated in a man in his fifties or sixties in good health. Material for sequencing was memory T cells sorted from blood. The genes are TRBV20-1 and TRBJ1-3; no firm D call. Here the CDR3 reads CSARDSSGNTIYF. The DNA of the CDR3 is TGCAGTGCTAGGGACTCCTCTGGAAACACCATATATTTT.